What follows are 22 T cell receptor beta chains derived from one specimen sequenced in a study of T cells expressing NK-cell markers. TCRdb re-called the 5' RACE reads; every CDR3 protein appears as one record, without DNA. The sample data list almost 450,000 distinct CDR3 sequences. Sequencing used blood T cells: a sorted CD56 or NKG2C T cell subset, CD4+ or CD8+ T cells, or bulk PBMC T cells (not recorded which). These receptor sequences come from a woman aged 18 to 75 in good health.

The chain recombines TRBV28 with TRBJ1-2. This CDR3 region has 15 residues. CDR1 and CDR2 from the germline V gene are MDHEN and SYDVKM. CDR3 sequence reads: CASSFSRTTPYGYTF.

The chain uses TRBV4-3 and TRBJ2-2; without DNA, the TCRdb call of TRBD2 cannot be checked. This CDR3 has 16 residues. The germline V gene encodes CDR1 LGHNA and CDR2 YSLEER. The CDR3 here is CASSPTLAGFTGELFF.

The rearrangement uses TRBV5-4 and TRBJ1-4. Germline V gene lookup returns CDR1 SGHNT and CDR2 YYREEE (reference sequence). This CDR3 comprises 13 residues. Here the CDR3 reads CASSSWLNEKLFF.

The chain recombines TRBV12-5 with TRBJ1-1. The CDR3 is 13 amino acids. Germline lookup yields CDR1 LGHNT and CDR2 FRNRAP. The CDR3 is CASGFSTNTEAFF.

The CDR3 region is CAWSGGGRQPQHF. This rearrangement joins TRBV30 to TRBJ1-5; as DNA is missing, the TRBD1 call by TCRdb cannot be tested. The germline CDR1 and CDR2 sequences are GTSNPN and SVGIG (reference sequence). This CDR3 is 13 amino acids long.

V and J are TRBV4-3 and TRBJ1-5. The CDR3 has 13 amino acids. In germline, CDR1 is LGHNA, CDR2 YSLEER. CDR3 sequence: CASSQDRDQPQHF.

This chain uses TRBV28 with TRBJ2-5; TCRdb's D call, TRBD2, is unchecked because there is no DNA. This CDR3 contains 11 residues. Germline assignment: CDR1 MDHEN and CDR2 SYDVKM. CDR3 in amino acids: CASREFETQYF.

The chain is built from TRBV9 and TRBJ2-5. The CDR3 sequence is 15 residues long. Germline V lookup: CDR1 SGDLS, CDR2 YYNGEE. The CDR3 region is CASSVEGSLGETQYF.

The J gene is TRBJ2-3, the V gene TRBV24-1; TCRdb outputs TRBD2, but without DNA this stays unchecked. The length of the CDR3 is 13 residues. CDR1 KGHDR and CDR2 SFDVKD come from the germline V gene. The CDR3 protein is CATGDSGGDTQYF.

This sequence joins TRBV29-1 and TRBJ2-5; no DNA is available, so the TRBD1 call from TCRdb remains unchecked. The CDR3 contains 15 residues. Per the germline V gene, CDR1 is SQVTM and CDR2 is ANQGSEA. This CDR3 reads CSVDPTGTNQETQYF.

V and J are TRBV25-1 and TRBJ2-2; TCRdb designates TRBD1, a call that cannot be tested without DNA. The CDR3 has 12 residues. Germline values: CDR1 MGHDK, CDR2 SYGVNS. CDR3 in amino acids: CASSKGAGELFF.

The CDR3 loop is CSVVGSNSQPQHF. The chain employs TRBV29-1 and TRBJ1-5. Germline V gives CDR1 SQVTM, CDR2 ANQGSEA. The CDR3 is 13 amino acids.

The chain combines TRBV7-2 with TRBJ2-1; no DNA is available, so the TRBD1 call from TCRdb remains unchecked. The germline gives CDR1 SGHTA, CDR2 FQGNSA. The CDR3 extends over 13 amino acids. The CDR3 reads CASSWRDSNEQFF. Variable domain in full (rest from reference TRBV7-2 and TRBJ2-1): GAGVSQSPSNKVTEKGKDVELRCDPISGHTALYWYRQSLGQGLEFLIYFQGNSAPDKSGLPSDRFSAERTGGSVSTLTIQRTQQEDSAVYLCASSWRDSNEQFFGPGTRLTVL.

The CDR3 loop reads CASSPNIGRVGEQYF. The chain employs TRBV5-1 and TRBJ2-7. CDR3 length: 15 residues. In germline, CDR1 is SGHRS, CDR2 YFSETQ.

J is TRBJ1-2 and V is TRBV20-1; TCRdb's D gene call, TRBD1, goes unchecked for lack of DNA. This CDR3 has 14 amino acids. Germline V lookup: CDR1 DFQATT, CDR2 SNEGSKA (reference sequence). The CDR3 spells CSAESEWGNYGYTF.

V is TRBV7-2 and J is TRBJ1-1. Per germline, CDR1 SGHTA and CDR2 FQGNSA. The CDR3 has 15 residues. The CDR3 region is CASRRIRVMNTEAFF.

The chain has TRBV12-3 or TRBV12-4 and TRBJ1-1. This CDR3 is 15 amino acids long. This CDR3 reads CASRPGGAGNTEAFF.

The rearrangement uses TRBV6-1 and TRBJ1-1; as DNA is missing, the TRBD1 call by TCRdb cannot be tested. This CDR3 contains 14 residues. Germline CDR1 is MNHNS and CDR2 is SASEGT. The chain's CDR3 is CAIRQGASNTEAFF.

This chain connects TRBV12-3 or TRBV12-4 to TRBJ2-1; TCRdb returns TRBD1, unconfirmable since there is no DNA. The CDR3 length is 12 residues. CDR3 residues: CASSRTGIEQFF.

CDR3 protein: CATSEPLRAGSMNYNEQFF. This rearrangement joins TRBV24-1 to TRBJ2-1; TCRdb lists TRBD2, though no DNA is available to test this call. The CDR3 totals 19 residues. Germline CDR1 is KGHDR and CDR2 is SFDVKD.

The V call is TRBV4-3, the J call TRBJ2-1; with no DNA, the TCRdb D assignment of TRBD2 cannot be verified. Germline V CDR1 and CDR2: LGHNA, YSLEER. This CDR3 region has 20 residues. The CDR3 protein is CASSLAPGLAGESPYNEQFF.

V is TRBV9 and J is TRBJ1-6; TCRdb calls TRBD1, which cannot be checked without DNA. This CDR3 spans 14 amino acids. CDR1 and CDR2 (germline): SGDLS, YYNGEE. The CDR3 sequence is CASSAWTGNSPLHF.